The 20 T cell receptor beta chains below all came from one sample that was sequenced in a study of CD4 T cells in relation to SARS-CoV-2 and coronaviruses. Which antigens these TCRs recognize remains unknown. Sequencing was performed with immunoSEQ multiplex PCR; in TCRdb, only in-frame clones are kept and a portion is missing. This sample carries roughly 38,000 clones, over 75% of them seen once, and the ten largest clones take around 1.3%. Sequenced material: naive CD4+ T cells from PBMCs, cultured in vitro. Subset defined: naive CD4+ T cells isolated by negative enrichment. These receptors were collected from an adult with COVID-19.

The rearrangement joins TRBV6-5 to TRBJ2-5, with TRBD2 matching 8 bases. J lost 4 bases, V lost 7 bases, and 5 bases had no gene match. CDR3 length: 13 residues. The V gene's germline CDR1 is MNHEY and CDR2 SVGAGI. In DNA form, the CDR3 reads TGTGCCAGCAATCCGGGACTAGGAGAGACCCAGTACTTC. Translation gives CASNPGLGETQYF.

CDR3 DNA sequence: TGTGCCAGCAGCACCTTTAAGGGGCGTCATAATTCACCCCTCCACTTT. Its translation: CASSTFKGRHNSPLHF. This sequence joins TRBV5-4 and TRBJ1-6; tentative D call: TRBD1 (5 bases). This CDR3 has 16 amino acids. The germline V and J ends were trimmed by 4 bases and 5 bases, with 16 bases remaining between them. Germline V lookup: CDR1 SGHNT, CDR2 YYREEE (reference sequence).

J is TRBJ2-4 and V is TRBV7-4; D not certain. Germline-derived CDR1 and CDR2 are SGHVT and SQSDAQ. The CDR3 length is 16 residues. V was cut by 0 bases and J by 0 bases, with 9 bases left in between. The CDR3 coding sequence is TGTGCCAGCAGCTTAGCGGACGCCCTAGCCAAAAACATTCAGTACTTC. This encodes CASSLADALAKNIQYF.

This chain connects TRBV11-2 to TRBJ2-3, with 8 bases fitting TRBD2. Losses at the gene ends were 8 bases for V and 2 bases for J; bases not matched to a gene: 9. The CDR3 spans 15 residues. The germline gives CDR1 SGHAT, CDR2 FQNNGV. CDR3 in amino acids: CASLGREGPTDTQYF. CDR3 coding DNA: TGTGCCAGCCTAGGACGGGAGGGCCCCACAGATACGCAGTATTTT.

Here the CDR3 DNA reads TGTGCCAGCTCACTTCGGACTAGCGGGGTCACCTACAATGAGCAGTTCTTC. Residues: CASSLRTSGVTYNEQFF. The rearrangement links TRBV18 to TRBJ2-1, with 12 bases matching TRBD2. Trimming at V came to 4 bases and at J to 2 bases, leaving 6 bases not matched to a gene. Germline assignment: CDR1 KGHSH and CDR2 LQKENI. This CDR3 spans 17 amino acids.

This clone was seen more than once but under ten times. The chain has TRBV18 and TRBJ1-1; the D gene is possibly TRBD1 (5 bases). This CDR3 comprises 14 residues. The germline V gene encodes CDR1 KGHSH and CDR2 LQKENI. Trimming cost V 5 bases and J 0 bases, with 10 bases left between them. This CDR3 is CASSTDTMNTEAFF. The CDR3 DNA follows: TGTGCCAGCTCAACGGACACAATGAACACTGAAGCTTTCTTT.

This clone was observed a handful of times. The gene calls are TRBV12-3 or TRBV12-4 and TRBJ2-1; no reliable D call. The CDR3 length is 11 residues. Trimming pared 5 bases from V and 9 bases from J, leaving 8 bases between. The CDR3 loop reads CASSRSGEQFF. DNA for the CDR3: TGTGCCAGCAGTAGGTCAGGTGAGCAGTTCTTC.

This rearrangement joins TRBV5-1 to TRBJ1-3, with unresolved D. Germline CDR1 and CDR2: SGHRS and YFSETQ. Trimming took 0 bases from V and 1 from J, leaving 5 bases between them. The CDR3 loop spans 14 amino acids. The CDR3: CASSLVGSGNTIYF. The CDR3 DNA reads TGCGCCAGCAGCTTGGTGGGGTCTGGAAACACCATATATTTT.

The chain links TRBV5-1 to TRBJ1-3; no clear D. The germline gives CDR1 SGHRS, CDR2 YFSETQ. V was pared by 0 bases and J by 0 bases, with 16 bases between. The length of the CDR3 is 18 residues. The CDR3 region has the DNA TGCGCCAGCAGCTTGGGGAGGTTGAGGCAGAACTCTGGAAACACCATATATTTT. Its translation is CASSLGRLRQNSGNTIYF.

The chain combines TRBV7-2 with TRBJ2-2; either TRBD1 or TRBD2 may supply D (5 bases each). The CDR3 extends over 13 amino acids. V was clipped by 1 base and J by 7 bases, with 7 bases between them. Germline CDR1 and CDR2: SGHTA and FQGNSA. The CDR3 DNA is TGTGCCAGCAGCTTAGGGGGGAACGGGGAGCTGTTTTTT. Translating gives CASSLGGNGELFF.

The V and J genes are TRBV19 and TRBJ2-1; 11 positions match TRBD2. The CDR3 is made up of 18 amino acids. Germline-derived CDR1 and CDR2 are LNHDA and SQIVND (reference sequence). The junction had 10 bases not matched to a gene; V was cut back by 5 bases and J by 1 base. The CDR3 loop is CASSPRLAGRTSYNEQFF. CDR3 sequence (DNA): TGTGCCAGTAGTCCGCGACTAGCGGGACGGACTTCCTACAATGAGCAGTTCTTC. The full variable domain, with the rest looked up from reference TRBV19 and TRBJ2-1, is DGGITQSPKYLFRKEGQNVTLSCEQNLNHDAMYWYRQDPGQGLRLIYYSQIVNDFQKGDIAEGYSVSREKKESFPLTVTSAQKNPTAFYLCASSPRLAGRTSYNEQFFGPGTRLTVL.

The chain employs TRBV6-1 and TRBJ1-1; maybe TRBD1 (6 bases). The ends were cut back, 3 bases at V and 4 bases at J, with 18 bases in the middle. The CDR3 runs 16 residues. Looked up from germline, CDR1 is MNHNS and CDR2 is SASEGT. Written as DNA, the CDR3 is TGTGCCAGCAGTGACCGGGACACAAGATGGGGCACTGAAGCTTTCTTT. Amino acids: CASSDRDTRWGTEAFF.

The chain is built from TRBV18 and TRBJ1-1, with TRBD1 identical over 7 bases. Germline V gene lookup returns CDR1 KGHSH and CDR2 LQKENI. This CDR3 is built from 14 residues. V dropped 5 bases and J dropped 2; count of bases not matched to a gene: 5. The CDR3 bases are TGTGCCAGCTCAGAACAGGGGATAAACACTGAAGCTTTCTTT. Amino acids: CASSEQGINTEAFF.

This chain uses TRBV30 with TRBJ2-3; D gene unclear. The CDR3 spans 14 residues. V lost 2 bases, J lost 1 base, and 10 bases lay in between. Germline CDR1 is GTSNPN and CDR2 is SVGIG (reference sequence). The CDR3 coding sequence is TGTGCCTGGAGTCCGGGTACGGGCACAGATACGCAGTATTTT. It is translated as CAWSPGTGTDTQYF.

This clone appeared once. The genes are TRBV7-2 and TRBJ1-2, with a possible D match to TRBD1 (5 bases). The CDR3 runs to 13 residues. V was clipped by 5 bases and J by 4 bases, with 11 bases between them. From germline, CDR1 is SGHTA and CDR2 FQGNSA. CDR3 nucleotide sequence: TGTGCCAGCAGCCTCGACAGCACCTATGGCTACACCTTC. This codes for CASSLDSTYGYTF.

This chain connects TRBV6-5 to TRBJ1-2; maybe TRBD1 (5 bases). Trimming removed 6 bases at V and 3 bases at J, with 11 bases between. The CDR3 has 13 residues. Germline CDR1 reads MNHEY; CDR2 reads SVGAGI. CDR3 in amino acids: CASRGGAHYGYTF. The CDR3 bases are TGTGCCAGCAGGGGAGGGGCGCACTATGGCTACACCTTC.

This clone was seen a few times. The chain has TRBV4-1 and TRBJ1-2; D is unclear. V lost 1 base and J lost 3, with 9 bases in between. This CDR3 region has 14 residues. Germline CDR1 reads MGHRA; CDR2 reads YSYEKL. In nucleotides, the CDR3 is TGCGCCAGCAGCCAAGTTGACACCTACTATGGCTACACCTTC. Translating gives CASSQVDTYYGYTF.

The chain recombines TRBV2 with TRBJ1-1; D not resolved. The CDR3 contains 13 residues. In germline, CDR1 is SNHLY, CDR2 FYNNEI. Between the trimmed V and J ends, which lost 6 bases and 5 bases, there was a span of 13 bases. CDR3 region: CASSSDRRTEAFF. DNA for the CDR3: TGTGCCAGCAGCTCAGATCGGAGAACTGAAGCTTTCTTT.

The gene calls are TRBV30 and TRBJ2-7; unclear D gene. Between the trimmed V and J ends, which lost 0 bases and 1 base, there was a span of 19 bases. Germline V CDR1 and CDR2: GTSNPN, SVGIG (reference sequence). This CDR3 is 17 amino acids long. The CDR3 DNA follows: TGTGCCTGGAGTGTACCGAGAGGCGCAGCTACATCCTACGAGCAGTACTTC. Translating it yields CAWSVPRGAATSYEQYF.

V usage is TRBV3-1 (or the pseudogene TRBV3-2) and J usage is TRBJ2-1; D gene unclear. Trimming stripped 4 bases from V and 9 bases from J, with 7 bases between. CDR3 length: 11 amino acids. The germline CDR1 and CDR2 sequences are LGHDT and YNNKEL (reference sequence). Written as DNA, the CDR3 is TGTGCCAGCAGCCGAAGCCGTGAGCAGTTCTTC. Protein sequence: CASSRSREQFF.